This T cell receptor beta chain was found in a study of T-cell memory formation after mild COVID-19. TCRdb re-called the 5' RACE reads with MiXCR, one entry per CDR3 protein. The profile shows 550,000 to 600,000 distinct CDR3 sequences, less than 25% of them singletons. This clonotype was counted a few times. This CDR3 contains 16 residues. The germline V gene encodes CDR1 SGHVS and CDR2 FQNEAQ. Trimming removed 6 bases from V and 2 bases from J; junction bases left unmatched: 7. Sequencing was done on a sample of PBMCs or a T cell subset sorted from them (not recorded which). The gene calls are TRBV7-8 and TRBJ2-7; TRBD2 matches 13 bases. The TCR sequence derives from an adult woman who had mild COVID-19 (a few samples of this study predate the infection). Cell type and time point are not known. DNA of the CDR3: TGTGCCAGCAGTTCGGAGGGGACTAGCGGGGCCTACGAGCAGTACTTC. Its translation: CASSSEGTSGAYEQYF.